This T cell receptor (beta chain) was obtained from a study of T cells in Graves' hyperthyroidism and ophthalmopathy. The study, taken as a whole, reports: Stable hyperthyroidism was separated from ophthalmopathy by a model based on 13 V-J features.

The germline V gene encodes CDR1 ENHRY and CDR2 SYGVKD. The CDR3 extends over 15 amino acids. The ends were cut back, 5 bases at V and 10 bases at J, with 18 bases in the middle. Details on this clonotype: Its specificity is unknown.

Using RNA transcripts as the source, TCR beta CDR3 regions were amplified. First-round RT-PCR with HTBI primers amplified the TCR CDR3 region. A single record per CDR3 protein comes from TCRdb applying MiXCR to the multiplex PCR reads. The sample includes roughly 500,000 distinct CDR3 sequences, 35% to 55% seen only once; the top ten take 15% to 20%. The receptor's source is an adult woman with Graves' disease, either hyperthyroidism or ophthalmopathy (not recorded which). This chain links TRBV10-3 with TRBJ1-6; perhaps TRBD1 as D (5 bases). The sequenced material came from peripheral blood or thyroid tissue (not recorded which). CDR3 region: CAISSQGQGRSPLHF. CDR3 nucleotides: TGTGCCATCAGTTCCCAGGGCCAAGGGCGGTCACCCCTCCACTTT.